These 16 T cell receptor beta chains originate from one sample sequenced in a study of blood T cell repertoires in COVID-19. Profiling relied on immunoSEQ multiplex PCR, and the TCRdb table lists in-frame clones only, not all of them. The repertoire holds roughly 250,000 clones, roughly 88% seen once, with 0.87% in the top ten. Sequencing was done on a sample of peripheral blood. These TCRs come from a human donor with COVID-19, enrolled during active disease. The donor label of this sample is uncertain.

This chain links TRBV6-5 with TRBJ1-3; D is perhaps TRBD1 (5 bases). Germline V gene lookup returns CDR1 MNHEY and CDR2 SVGAGI. V was clipped by 7 bases and J by 0 bases, with 10 bases between them. The CDR3 spans 14 residues. The CDR3 DNA follows: TGTGCCAGCACCCCCGACAGCTCTGGAAACACCATATATTTT. Translation: CASTPDSSGNTIYF.

J is TRBJ2-5 and V is TRBV7-3, with 9 bases that match TRBD2. This CDR3 is 15 amino acids long. Unmatched junction bases numbered 6, after V lost 2 bases and J lost 5 bases. Germline V gives CDR1 SGHTA, CDR2 FQGTGA. This CDR3 reads CASSLVLAGRETQYF. The DNA of the CDR3 is TGTGCCAGCAGCTTAGTACTAGCGGGCAGGGAGACCCAGTACTTC.

This rearrangement joins TRBV11-1 to TRBJ2-7; D unclear. CDR1 SGHAT and CDR2 FQDESV come from the germline V gene (reference sequence). The germline V and J ends were trimmed by 0 bases and 0 bases, with 15 bases remaining between them. This CDR3 is 17 amino acids long. The CDR3 region is CASSLAKETRSSYEQYF. CDR3 sequence (DNA): TGTGCCAGCAGCTTAGCGAAGGAGACGAGGAGCTCCTACGAGCAGTACTTC.

The chain joins TRBV7-3 to TRBJ2-2, with a weak D call TRBD1 (6 bases). Trimming took 5 bases from V and 1 from J, leaving 17 bases between them. Germline V gene lookup returns CDR1 SGHTA and CDR2 FQGTGA. The CDR3 is made up of 17 amino acids. CDR3 residues: CASSDQAGTMNTGELFF. The CDR3 bases are TGTGCCAGCAGCGATCAAGCCGGGACAATGAACACCGGGGAGCTGTTTTTT.

The chain uses TRBV19 and TRBJ2-3; D gene uncertain. There are 13 residues in the CDR3. Germline lookup yields CDR1 LNHDA and CDR2 SQIVND (reference sequence). Trimming removed 1 base at V and 8 bases at J, with 10 bases between. In nucleotides, the CDR3 is TGTGCCAGTAGTATAGGACCCCCGGGTACGCAGTATTTT. This encodes CASSIGPPGTQYF.

The rearrangement links TRBV2 to TRBJ1-5, with no clear D. This CDR3 is 15 amino acids long. Germline V gene data show CDR1 as SNHLY and CDR2 as FYNNEI. Trimming cost V 4 bases and J 5 bases, with 15 bases left between them. The CDR3 region has the DNA TGTGCCAGCAGTGTTTGGGCCGTGAACGATCAGCCCCAGCATTTT. It yields the protein CASSVWAVNDQPQHF.

This clone was observed a handful of times. The J gene is TRBJ1-2, the V gene TRBV3-1 (or the pseudogene TRBV3-2); weak D call: TRBD1 (6 bases). Trimming stripped 6 bases from V and 5 bases from J, with 19 bases between. CDR3 size: 15 residues. The germline V gene encodes CDR1 LGHDT and CDR2 YNNKEL (reference sequence). The CDR3 region is CASSIQQGVSYGYTF. DNA for the CDR3: TGTGCCAGCAGTATCCAACAGGGAGTTTCATATGGCTACACCTTC.

The chain has TRBV7-9 and TRBJ2-5, with 13 bases aligning to TRBD2. The CDR3 is 16 residues long. CDR1 SEHNR and CDR2 FQNEAQ come from the germline V gene (reference sequence). With V trimmed by 5 bases and J by 4 bases, 7 bases remained unmatched. The chain's CDR3 is CASSPGLAGVPETQYF. The CDR3 DNA follows: TGTGCCAGCAGCCCAGGACTAGCGGGAGTGCCAGAGACCCAGTACTTC.

This chain uses TRBV9 with TRBJ2-5; 13 bases agree with TRBD2. Trimming cost V 4 bases and J 5 bases; bases outside gene matches: 17. The V gene's germline CDR1 is SGDLS and CDR2 YYNGEE. This CDR3 spans 19 amino acids. CDR3 sequence (DNA): TGTGCCAGCAGCATAAACCCTGGAGGACTAGCGGGAGACGGGGAGACCCAGTACTTC. Its protein is CASSINPGGLAGDGETQYF.

This rearrangement joins TRBV9 to TRBJ1-5, with a possible D match to TRBD1 (5 bases). Trimming removed 4 bases from V and 3 bases from J, with 14 bases in between. Germline V CDR1 and CDR2: SGDLS, YYNGEE. This CDR3 comprises 15 residues. CDR3 sequence (DNA): TGTGCCAGCAGCAAACTATCAGGGCCCAATCAGCCCCAGCATTTT. Amino acid sequence: CASSKLSGPNQPQHF. Full variable domain (remainder filled in from reference TRBV9 and TRBJ1-5): DSGVTQTPKHLITATGQRVTLRCSPRSGDLSVYWYQQSLDQGLQFLIQYYNGEERAKGNILERFSAQQFPDLHSELNLSSLELGDSALYFCASSKLSGPNQPQHFGDGTRLSIL.

The CDR3 DNA reads TGTGCCAGCAGTTACTCTCCGGGGGGCTCGATGAACACTGAAGCTTTCTTT. Translation: CASSYSPGGSMNTEAFF. The V gene is TRBV6-2 or TRBV6-3, the J gene TRBJ1-1; D perhaps matches TRBD1 (6 bases). From germline, CDR1 is MNHEY and CDR2 SVGEGT. Trimming cost V 0 bases and J 0 bases, with 14 bases left between them. The CDR3 consists of 17 residues.

The V and J genes are TRBV5-1 and TRBJ2-1; D is perhaps TRBD1 (6 bases). CDR1 and CDR2 from the germline V gene are SGHRS and YFSETQ. The CDR3 spans 17 residues. Trimming left V 0 bases short and J 0 bases short, with 13 bases between. CDR3 residues: CASSLARLGASYNEQFF. CDR3 sequence (DNA): TGCGCCAGCAGCTTGGCTAGGCTGGGGGCCTCCTACAATGAGCAGTTCTTC.

V and J are TRBV30 and TRBJ2-5, with 7 bases aligning to TRBD1. Unmatched junction bases numbered 5, after V lost 3 bases and J lost 4 bases. CDR3 length: 13 amino acids. CDR1 is GTSNPN, CDR2 SVGIG, per germline (reference sequence). In DNA form, the CDR3 reads TGTGCCTGGAGCAACCAGGGGGTAGAGACCCAGTACTTC. This encodes CAWSNQGVETQYF.

The gene calls are TRBV27 and TRBJ1-1; D ambiguous. V gave up 1 base and J gave up 3 bases, with 12 bases separating them. This CDR3 region has 15 residues. Germline CDR1 MNHEY, CDR2 SMNVEV (reference sequence). CDR3 nucleotide sequence: TGTGCCAGCAGTTTATTGTTCCGCGGCGACACTGAAGCTTTCTTT. This codes for CASSLLFRGDTEAFF.

The rearrangement links TRBV5-1 to TRBJ1-1; 8 bases fit TRBD1. CDR1 and CDR2 (germline): SGHRS, YFSETQ. CDR3 length equals 13 residues. V shed 4 bases, J shed 10 bases, and the junction held 9 bases outside the gene matches. The CDR3 loop reads CASSEGQASGAFF. DNA for the CDR3: TGCGCCAGCAGCGAGGGACAGGCGTCGGGAGCTTTCTTT.

The sample holds one count of this clone. The chain links TRBV30 to TRBJ1-5, with TRBD1 as a possible D gene (6 bases). The CDR3 runs 14 residues. V lost 2 bases and J lost 2, with 10 bases in between. The germline V gene encodes CDR1 GTSNPN and CDR2 SVGIG (reference sequence). CDR3 sequence reads: CAWSTRQGNQPQHF. For the CDR3, the DNA is TGTGCCTGGAGTACCAGACAGGGCAATCAGCCCCAGCATTTT.